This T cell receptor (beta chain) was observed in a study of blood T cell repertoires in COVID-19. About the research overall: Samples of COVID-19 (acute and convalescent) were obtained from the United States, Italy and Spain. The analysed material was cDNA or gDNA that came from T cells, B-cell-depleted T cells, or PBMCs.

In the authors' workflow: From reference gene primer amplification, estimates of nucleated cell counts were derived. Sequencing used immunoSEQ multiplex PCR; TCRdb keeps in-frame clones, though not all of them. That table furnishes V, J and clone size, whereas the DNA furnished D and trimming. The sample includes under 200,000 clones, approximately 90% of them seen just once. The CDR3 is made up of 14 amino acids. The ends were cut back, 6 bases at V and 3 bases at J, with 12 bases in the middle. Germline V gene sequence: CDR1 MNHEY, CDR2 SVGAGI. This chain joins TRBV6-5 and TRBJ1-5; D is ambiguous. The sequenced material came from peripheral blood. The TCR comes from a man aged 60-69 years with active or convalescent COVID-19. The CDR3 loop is CASSSDINNQPQHF. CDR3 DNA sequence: TGTGCCAGCAGCTCCGACATAAACAATCAGCCCCAGCATTTT.